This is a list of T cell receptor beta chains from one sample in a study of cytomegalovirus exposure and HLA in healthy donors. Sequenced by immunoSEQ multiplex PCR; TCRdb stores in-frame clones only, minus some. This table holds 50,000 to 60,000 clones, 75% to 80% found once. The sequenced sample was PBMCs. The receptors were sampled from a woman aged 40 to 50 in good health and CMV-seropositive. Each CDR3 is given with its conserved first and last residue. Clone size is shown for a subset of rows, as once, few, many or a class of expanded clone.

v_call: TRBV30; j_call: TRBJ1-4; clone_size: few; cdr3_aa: CAWRSLTVVRVSEKLFF
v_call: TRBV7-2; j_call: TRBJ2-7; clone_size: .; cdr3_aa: CASSLGSGGLYEQYF
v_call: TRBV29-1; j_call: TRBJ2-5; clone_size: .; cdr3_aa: CSALQSLGTQYF
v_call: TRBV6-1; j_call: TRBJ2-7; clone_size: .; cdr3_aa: CASSDAQGWVYEQYF
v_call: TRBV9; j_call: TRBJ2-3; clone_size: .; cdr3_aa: CASSVDPSPDTQYF
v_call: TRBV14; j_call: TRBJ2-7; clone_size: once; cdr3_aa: CASSSRSYEQYF
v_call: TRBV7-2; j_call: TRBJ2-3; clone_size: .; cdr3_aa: CASSLSSFPTDTQYF
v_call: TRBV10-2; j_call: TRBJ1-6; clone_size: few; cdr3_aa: CASSESGTLNSPLHF
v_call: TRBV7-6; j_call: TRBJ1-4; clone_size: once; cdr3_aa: CASSLSPQPNEKLFF
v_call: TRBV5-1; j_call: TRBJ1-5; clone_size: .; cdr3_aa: CASSLGTGGNQPQHF
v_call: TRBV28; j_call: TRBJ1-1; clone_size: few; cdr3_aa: CASSPYLNTEAFF
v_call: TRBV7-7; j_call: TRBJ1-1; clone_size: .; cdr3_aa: CAGSKGQNTEAFF
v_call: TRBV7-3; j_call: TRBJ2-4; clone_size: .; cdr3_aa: CASSQTGGNIQYF
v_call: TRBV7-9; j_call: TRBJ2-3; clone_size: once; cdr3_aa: CASSLQGAGDTQYF
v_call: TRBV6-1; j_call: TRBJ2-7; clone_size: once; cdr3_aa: CASSEGQGAWEQYF
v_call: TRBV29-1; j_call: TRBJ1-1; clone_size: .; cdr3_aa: CSARFPGTEAFF
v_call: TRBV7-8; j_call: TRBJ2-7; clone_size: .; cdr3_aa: CASSFQTGKSHEQYF
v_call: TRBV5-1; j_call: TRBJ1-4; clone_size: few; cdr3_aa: CASSLDIGQTEKLFF
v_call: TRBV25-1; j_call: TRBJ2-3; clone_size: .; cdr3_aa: CASSESGGVGQYF
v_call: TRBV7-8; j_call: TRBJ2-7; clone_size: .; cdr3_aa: CASSLSGGNEQYF
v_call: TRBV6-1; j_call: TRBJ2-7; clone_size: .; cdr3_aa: CASSFSGTGSYEQYF
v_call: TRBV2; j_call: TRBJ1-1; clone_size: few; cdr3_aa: CASSEEGALEAFF
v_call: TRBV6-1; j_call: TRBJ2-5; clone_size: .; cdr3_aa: CASSEEGGFGFSGGSQETQYF
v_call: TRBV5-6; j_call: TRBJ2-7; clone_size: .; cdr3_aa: CASSLSGVKRDEQYF
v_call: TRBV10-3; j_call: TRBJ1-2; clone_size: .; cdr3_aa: CAISGKPDDRGREFSYGYTF
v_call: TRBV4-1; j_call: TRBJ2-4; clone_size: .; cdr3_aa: CASSQAPTQGSIQYF
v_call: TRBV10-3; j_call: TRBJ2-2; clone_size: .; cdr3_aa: CAISLTGGATGELFF
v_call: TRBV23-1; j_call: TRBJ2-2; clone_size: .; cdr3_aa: CASSQEDGELFF
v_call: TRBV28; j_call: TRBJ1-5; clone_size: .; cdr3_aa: CASSSGYASQPQHF
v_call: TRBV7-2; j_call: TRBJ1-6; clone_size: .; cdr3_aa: CASSSPPGTGRSPLHF
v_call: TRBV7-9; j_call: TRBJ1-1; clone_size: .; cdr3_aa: CASSRPQGQGTEAFF